This T cell receptor beta chain was sequenced in a study of blood T cell repertoires in COVID-19. The data were produced by immunoSEQ multiplex PCR, yet TCRdb's version contains in-frame clones alone and is incomplete. The data contain about 280,000 clones, roughly nine tenths of them singletons. The CDR3 has 14 residues. J lost 10 bases, V lost 3 bases, and 4 bases had no gene match. CDR1 KGHDR and CDR2 SFDVKD come from the germline V gene. The sample consisted of peripheral blood. V and J are TRBV24-1 and TRBJ2-3, with 12 bases matching TRBD2. The TCR comes from a woman in her thirties or forties who had recovered from COVID-19. The CDR3 region is CATSDPWTSGAQYF. The CDR3 region has the DNA TGTGCCACCAGTGATCCCTGGACTAGCGGGGCGCAGTATTTT.